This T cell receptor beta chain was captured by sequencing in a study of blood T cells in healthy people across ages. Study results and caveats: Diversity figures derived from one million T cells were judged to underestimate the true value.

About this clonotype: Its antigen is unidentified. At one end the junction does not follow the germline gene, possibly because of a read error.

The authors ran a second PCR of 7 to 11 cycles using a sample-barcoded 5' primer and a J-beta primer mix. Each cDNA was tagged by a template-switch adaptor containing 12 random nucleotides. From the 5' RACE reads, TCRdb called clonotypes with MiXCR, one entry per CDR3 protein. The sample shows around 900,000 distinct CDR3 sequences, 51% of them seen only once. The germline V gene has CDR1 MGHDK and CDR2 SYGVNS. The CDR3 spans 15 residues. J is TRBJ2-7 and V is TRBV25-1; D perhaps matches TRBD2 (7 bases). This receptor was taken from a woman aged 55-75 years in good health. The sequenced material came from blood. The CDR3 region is CASSEWGGESYEQNF. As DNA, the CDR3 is TGTGCCAGCAGTGAATGGGGGGGCGAAAGCTACGAGCAGAACTTC.